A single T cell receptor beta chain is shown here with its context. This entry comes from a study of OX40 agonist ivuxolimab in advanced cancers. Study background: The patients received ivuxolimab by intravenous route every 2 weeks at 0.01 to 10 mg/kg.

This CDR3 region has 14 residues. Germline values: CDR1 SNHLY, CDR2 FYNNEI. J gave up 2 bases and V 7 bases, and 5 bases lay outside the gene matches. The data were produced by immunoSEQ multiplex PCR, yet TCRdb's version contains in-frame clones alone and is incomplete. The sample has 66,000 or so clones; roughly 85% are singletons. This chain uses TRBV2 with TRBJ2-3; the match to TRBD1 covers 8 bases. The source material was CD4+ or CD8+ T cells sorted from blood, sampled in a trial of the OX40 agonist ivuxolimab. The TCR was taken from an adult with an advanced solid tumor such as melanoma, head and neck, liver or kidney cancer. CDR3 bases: TGTGCCAGCAACGACAGGGGTTTCACAGATACGCAGTATTTT. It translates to CASNDRGFTDTQYF.